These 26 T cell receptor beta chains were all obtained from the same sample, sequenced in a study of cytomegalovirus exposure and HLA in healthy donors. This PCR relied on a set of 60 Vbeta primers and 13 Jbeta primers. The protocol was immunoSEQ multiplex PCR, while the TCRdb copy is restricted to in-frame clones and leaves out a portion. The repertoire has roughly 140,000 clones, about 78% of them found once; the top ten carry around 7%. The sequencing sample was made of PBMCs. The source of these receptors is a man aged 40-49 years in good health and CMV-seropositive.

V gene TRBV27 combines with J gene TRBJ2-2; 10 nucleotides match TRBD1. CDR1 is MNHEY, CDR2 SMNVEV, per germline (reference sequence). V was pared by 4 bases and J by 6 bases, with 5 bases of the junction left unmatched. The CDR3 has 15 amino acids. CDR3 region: CASSSPTGGPGELFF. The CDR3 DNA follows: TGTGCCAGCAGTTCCCCGACAGGGGGCCCCGGGGAGCTGTTTTTT.

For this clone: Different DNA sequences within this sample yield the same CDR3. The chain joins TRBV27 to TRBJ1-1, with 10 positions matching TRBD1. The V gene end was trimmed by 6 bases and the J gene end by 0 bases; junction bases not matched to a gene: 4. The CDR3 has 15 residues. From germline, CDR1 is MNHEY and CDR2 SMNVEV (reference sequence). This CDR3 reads CASSPGQGLNTEAFF. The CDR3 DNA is TGTGCCAGCAGCCCGGGACAGGGGCTGAACACTGAAGCTTTCTTT.

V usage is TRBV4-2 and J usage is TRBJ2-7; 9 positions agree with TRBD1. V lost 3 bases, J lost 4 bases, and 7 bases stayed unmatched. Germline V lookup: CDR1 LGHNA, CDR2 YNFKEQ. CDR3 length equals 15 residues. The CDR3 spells CASSQNRGPGYEQYF. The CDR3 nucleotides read TGTGCCAGCAGCCAGAACAGGGGGCCGGGGTACGAGCAGTACTTC.

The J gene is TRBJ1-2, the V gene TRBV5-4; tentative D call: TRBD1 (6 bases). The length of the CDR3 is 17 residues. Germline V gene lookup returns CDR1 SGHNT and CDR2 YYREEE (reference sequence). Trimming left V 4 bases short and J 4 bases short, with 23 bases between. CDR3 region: CASSPILDSPELYGYTF. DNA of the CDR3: TGTGCCAGCAGCCCAATTCTGGACAGCCCAGAACTCTATGGCTACACCTTC.

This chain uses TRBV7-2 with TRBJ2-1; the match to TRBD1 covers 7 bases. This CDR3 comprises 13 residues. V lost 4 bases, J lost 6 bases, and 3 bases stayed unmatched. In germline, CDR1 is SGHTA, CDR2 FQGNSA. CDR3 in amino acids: CASSSGQLNEQFF. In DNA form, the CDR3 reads TGTGCCAGCAGCTCGGGACAGCTCAATGAGCAGTTCTTC.

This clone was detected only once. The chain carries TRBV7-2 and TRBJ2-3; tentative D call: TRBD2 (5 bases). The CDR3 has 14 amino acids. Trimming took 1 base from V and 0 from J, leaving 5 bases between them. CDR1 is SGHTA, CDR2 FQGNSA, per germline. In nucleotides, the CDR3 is TGTGCCAGCAGCTTAGGGACTAGCACAGATACGCAGTATTTT. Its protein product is CASSLGTSTDTQYF. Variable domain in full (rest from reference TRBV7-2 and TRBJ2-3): GAGVSQSPSNKVTEKGKDVELRCDPISGHTALYWYRQSLGQGLEFLIYFQGNSAPDKSGLPSDRFSAERTGGSVSTLTIQRTQQEDSAVYLCASSLGTSTDTQYFGPGTRLTVL.

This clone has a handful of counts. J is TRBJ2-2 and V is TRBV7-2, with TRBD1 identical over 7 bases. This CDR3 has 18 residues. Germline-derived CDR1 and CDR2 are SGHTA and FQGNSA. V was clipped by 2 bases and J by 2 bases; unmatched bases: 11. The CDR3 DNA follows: TGTGCCAGCAGCTTATCGTTTTTAGGGGGCGCTAACACCGGGGAGCTGTTTTTT. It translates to CASSLSFLGGANTGELFF. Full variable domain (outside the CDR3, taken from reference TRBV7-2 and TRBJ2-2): GAGVSQSPSNKVTEKGKDVELRCDPISGHTALYWYRQSLGQGLEFLIYFQGNSAPDKSGLPSDRFSAERTGGSVSTLTIQRTQQEDSAVYLCASSLSFLGGANTGELFFGEGSRLTVL.

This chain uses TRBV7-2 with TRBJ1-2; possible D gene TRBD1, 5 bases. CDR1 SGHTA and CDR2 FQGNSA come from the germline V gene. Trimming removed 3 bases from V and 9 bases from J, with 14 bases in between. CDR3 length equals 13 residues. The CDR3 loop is CASSFAGTFSYTF. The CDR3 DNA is TGTGCCAGCAGCTTCGCCGGGACTTTTAGCTACACCTTC.

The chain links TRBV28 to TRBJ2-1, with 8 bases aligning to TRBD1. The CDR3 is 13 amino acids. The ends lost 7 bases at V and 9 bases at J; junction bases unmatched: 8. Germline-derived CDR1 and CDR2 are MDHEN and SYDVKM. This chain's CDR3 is CASTRQGSGEQFF. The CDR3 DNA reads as TGTGCCAGCACCCGACAGGGGAGCGGTGAGCAGTTCTTC.

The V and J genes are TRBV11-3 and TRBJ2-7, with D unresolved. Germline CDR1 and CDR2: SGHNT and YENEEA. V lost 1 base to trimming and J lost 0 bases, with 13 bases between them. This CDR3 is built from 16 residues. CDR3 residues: CASSLAVAETSYEQYF. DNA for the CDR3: TGTGCCAGCAGCTTAGCTGTAGCCGAAACCTCCTACGAGCAGTACTTC.

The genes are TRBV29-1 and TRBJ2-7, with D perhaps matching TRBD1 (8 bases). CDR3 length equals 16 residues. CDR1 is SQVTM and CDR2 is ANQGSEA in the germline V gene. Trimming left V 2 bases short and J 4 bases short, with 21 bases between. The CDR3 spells CSVELPEGGTGYEQYF. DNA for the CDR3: TGCAGCGTTGAACTACCCGAGGGGGGGACAGGTTACGAGCAGTACTTC.

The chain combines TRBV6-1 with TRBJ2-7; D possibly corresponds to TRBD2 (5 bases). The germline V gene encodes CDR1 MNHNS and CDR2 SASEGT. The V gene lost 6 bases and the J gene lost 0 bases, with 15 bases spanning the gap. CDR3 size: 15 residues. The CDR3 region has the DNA TGTGCCAGCAGGTGGGAGCGGTCCGACTCCTACGAGCAGTACTTC. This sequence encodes CASRWERSDSYEQYF.

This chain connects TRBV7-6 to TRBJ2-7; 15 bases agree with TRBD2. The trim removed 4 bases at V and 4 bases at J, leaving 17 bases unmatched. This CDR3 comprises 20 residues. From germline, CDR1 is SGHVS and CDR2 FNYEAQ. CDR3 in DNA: TGTGCCAGCAGCTCCGCCCCGCCAACGGGACTAGCGGGGGGAAAGTACGAGCAGTACTTC. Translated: CASSSAPPTGLAGGKYEQYF.

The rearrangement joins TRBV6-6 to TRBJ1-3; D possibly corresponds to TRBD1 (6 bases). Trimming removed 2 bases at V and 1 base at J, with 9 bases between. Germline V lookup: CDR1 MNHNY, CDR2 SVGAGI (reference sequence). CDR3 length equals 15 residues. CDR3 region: CASSYATGSGNTIYF. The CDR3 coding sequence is TGTGCCAGCAGTTACGCAACAGGGTCTGGAAACACCATATATTTT.

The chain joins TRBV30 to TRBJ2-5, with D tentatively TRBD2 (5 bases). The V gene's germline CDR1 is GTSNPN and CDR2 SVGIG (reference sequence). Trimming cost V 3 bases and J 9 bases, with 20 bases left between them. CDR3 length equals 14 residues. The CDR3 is CAWSKRVAEGSQYF. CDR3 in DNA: TGTGCCTGGAGCAAGAGGGTGGCCGAGGGATCCCAGTACTTC.

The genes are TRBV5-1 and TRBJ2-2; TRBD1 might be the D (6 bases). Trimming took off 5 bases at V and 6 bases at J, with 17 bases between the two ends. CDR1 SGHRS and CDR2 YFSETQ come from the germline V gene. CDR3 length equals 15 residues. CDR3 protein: CASRARGAGAGELFF. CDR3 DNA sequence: TGCGCCAGCAGAGCCAGGGGCGCTGGAGCCGGGGAGCTGTTTTTT.

DNA of the CDR3: TGCGCCAGCAGCTTGGTACAGGGAGGGGTGGGGACGAGGACTGAAGCTTTCTTT. Translating gives CASSLVQGGVGTRTEAFF. The rearrangement joins TRBV5-1 to TRBJ1-1; D possibly corresponds to TRBD1 (6 bases). Trimming pared 0 bases from V and 5 bases from J, leaving 23 bases between. This CDR3 is built from 18 residues. The germline gives CDR1 SGHRS, CDR2 YFSETQ.

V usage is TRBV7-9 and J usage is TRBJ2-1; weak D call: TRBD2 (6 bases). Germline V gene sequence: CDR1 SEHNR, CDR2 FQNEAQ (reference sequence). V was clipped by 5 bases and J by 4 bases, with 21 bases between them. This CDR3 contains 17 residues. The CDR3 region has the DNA TGTGCCAGCAGCACGACCGGGACTTCAATCACTTACAATGAGCAGTTCTTC. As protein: CASSTTGTSITYNEQFF.

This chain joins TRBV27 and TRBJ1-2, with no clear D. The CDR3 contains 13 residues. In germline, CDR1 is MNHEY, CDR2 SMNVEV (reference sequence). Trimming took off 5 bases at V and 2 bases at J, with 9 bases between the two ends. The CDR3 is CASSPGKNYGYTF. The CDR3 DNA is TGTGCCAGCAGTCCGGGGAAAAACTATGGCTACACCTTC.

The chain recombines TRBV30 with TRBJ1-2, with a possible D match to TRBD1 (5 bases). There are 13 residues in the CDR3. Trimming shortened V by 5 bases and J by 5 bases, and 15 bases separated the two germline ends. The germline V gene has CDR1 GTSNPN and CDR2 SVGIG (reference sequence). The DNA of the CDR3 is TGTGCCTGGTCGCACTCCGACAGTTATGGCTACACCTTC. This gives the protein CAWSHSDSYGYTF.

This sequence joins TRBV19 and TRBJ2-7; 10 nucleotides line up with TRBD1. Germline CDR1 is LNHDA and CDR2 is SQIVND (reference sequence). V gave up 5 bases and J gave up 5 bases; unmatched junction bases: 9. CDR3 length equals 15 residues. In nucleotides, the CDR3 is TGTGCCAGTAGTGGCTCTAGGGGACAGGGGAACGAGCAGTACTTC. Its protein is CASSGSRGQGNEQYF.

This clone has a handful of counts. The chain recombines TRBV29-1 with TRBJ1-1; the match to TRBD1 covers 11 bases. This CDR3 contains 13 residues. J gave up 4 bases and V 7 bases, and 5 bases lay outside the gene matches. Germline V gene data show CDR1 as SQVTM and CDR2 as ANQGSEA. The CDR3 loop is CSGWDRGFTEAFF. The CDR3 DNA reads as TGCAGCGGCTGGGACAGGGGGTTCACTGAAGCTTTCTTT.

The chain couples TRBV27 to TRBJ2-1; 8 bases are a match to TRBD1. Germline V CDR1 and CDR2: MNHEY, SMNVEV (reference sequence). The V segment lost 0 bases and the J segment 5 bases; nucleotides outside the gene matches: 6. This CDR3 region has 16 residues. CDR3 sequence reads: CASSLSRTGTDNEQFF. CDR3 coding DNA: TGTGCCAGCAGTTTATCCAGGACAGGGACGGACAATGAGCAGTTCTTC.

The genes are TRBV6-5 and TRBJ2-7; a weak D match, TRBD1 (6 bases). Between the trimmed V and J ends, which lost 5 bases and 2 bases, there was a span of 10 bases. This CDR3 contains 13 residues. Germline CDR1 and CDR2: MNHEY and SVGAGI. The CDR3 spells CASSLDRTYEQYF. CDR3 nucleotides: TGTGCCAGCAGTCTGGACAGAACCTACGAGCAGTACTTC.

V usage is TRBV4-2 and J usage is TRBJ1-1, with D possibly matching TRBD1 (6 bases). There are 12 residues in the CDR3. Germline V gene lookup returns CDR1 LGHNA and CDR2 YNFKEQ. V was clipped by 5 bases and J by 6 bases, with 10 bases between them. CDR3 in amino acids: CASSSRTAEAFF. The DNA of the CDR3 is TGTGCCAGCAGCTCGCGGACAGCTGAAGCTTTCTTT.

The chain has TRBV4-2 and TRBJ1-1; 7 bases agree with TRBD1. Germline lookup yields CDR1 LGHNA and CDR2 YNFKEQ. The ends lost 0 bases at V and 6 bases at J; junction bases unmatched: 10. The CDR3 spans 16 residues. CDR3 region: CASSQEMSVRGPEAFF. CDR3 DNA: TGTGCCAGCAGCCAAGAAATGTCGGTAAGGGGGCCTGAAGCTTTCTTT.